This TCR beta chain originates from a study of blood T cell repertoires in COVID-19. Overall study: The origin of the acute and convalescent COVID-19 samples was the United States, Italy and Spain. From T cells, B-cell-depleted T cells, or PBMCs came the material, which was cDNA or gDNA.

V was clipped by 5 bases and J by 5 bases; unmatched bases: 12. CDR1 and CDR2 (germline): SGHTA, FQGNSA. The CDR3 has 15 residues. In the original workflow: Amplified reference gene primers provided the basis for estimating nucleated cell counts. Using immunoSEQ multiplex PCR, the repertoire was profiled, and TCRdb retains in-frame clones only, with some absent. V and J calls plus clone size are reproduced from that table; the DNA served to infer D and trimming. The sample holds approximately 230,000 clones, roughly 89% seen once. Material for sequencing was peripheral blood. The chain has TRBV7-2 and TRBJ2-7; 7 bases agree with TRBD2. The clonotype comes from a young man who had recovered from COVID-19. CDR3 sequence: CASSPRGVWADEQYF. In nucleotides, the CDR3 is TGTGCCAGCAGCCCCCGGGGGGTGTGGGCGGACGAGCAGTACTTC. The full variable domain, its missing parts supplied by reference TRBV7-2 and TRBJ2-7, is GAGVSQSPSNKVTEKGKDVELRCDPISGHTALYWYRQSLGQGLEFLIYFQGNSAPDKSGLPSDRFSAERTGGSVSTLTIQRTQQEDSAVYLCASSPRGVWADEQYFGPGTRLTVT.